Shown below are 9 T cell receptor beta chains from a single sample sequenced in a study of graft-versus-host responses after intestinal transplantation. The data were produced by immunoSEQ multiplex PCR, yet TCRdb's version contains in-frame clones alone and is incomplete. The sample includes approximately 18,000 clones, more than 85% of them seen just once. The input for sequencing was PBMCs, taken 23 days after intestinal transplant. The source is a human patient who received an intestinal transplant, so some T cells may come from the graft donor.

The rearrangement links TRBV19 to TRBJ1-2; no clear D. The CDR3 covers 15 residues. From germline, CDR1 is LNHDA and CDR2 SQIVND (reference sequence). Trimming removed 3 bases at V and 2 bases at J, with 13 bases between. This CDR3 reads CASSMEVGLNYGYTF. The CDR3, as DNA: TGTGCCAGTAGTATGGAAGTTGGCCTGAACTATGGCTACACCTTC.

This rearrangement joins TRBV6-5 to TRBJ2-2, with 12 bases fitting TRBD2. After removal of 0 bases from V and 4 bases from J, the junction contained 0 bases not matched to a gene. The CDR3 covers 16 residues. Looked up from germline, CDR1 is MNHEY and CDR2 is SVGAGI. The CDR3 reads CASSYSTSGSTGELFF. The CDR3 nucleotides read TGTGCCAGCAGTTACTCGACTAGCGGGAGCACCGGGGAGCTGTTTTTT.

The V gene is TRBV4-1, the J gene TRBJ2-3, with D possibly matching TRBD2 (6 bases). The V end lost 6 bases, the J end lost 4 bases, and 11 bases lay between the germline ends. From germline, CDR1 is MGHRA and CDR2 YSYEKL. CDR3 size: 13 residues. The CDR3 loop reads CASSPGVPDTQYF. CDR3 nucleotide sequence: TGCGCCAGCAGTCCGGGAGTTCCAGATACGCAGTATTTT.

This chain connects TRBV5-1 to TRBJ2-7; 14 positions agree with TRBD2. This CDR3 is built from 16 residues. The germline CDR1 and CDR2 sequences are SGHRS and YFSETQ. V shed 4 bases and J 0 bases; nucleotides not matched to a gene: 3. CDR3 sequence (DNA): TGCGCCAGCAGCCCAGGGACTAGCGGGAGCTCCTACGAGCAGTACTTC. It yields the protein CASSPGTSGSSYEQYF. Looking up the rest from reference TRBV5-1 and TRBJ2-7 gives the full variable domain: KAGVTQTPRYLIKTRGQQVTLSCSPISGHRSVSWYQQTPGQGLQFLFEYFSETQRNKGNFPGRFSGRQFSNSRSEMNVSTLELGDSALYLCASSPGTSGSSYEQYFGPGTRLTVT.

The rearrangement joins TRBV7-8 to TRBJ2-1; 9 bases map to TRBD2. CDR1 SGHVS and CDR2 FQNEAQ come from the germline V gene. With V trimmed by 2 bases and J by 4 bases, 0 bases remained unmatched. The CDR3 covers 14 residues. CDR3 sequence reads: CASSLLAGYNEQFF. In DNA, the CDR3 is TGTGCCAGCAGCTTACTAGCGGGGTACAATGAGCAGTTCTTC.

This rearrangement joins TRBV30 to TRBJ2-2; unclear D gene. Germline V gene sequence: CDR1 GTSNPN, CDR2 SVGIG (reference sequence). V lost 4 bases to trimming and J lost 6 bases, with 6 bases between them. The CDR3 consists of 11 residues. For the CDR3, the DNA is TGTGCCTGGAATGGCGCCGGGGAGCTGTTTTTT. Amino acid sequence: CAWNGAGELFF.

This chain uses TRBV27 with TRBJ2-5; the D is unclear. The CDR3 is made up of 11 amino acids. Germline CDR1 MNHEY, CDR2 SMNVEV (reference sequence). V dropped 6 bases and J dropped 5 bases, with 7 bases sitting between them. The CDR3 nucleotides are TGTGCCAGCAGGATTGGGGAGACCCAGTACTTC. Its protein is CASRIGETQYF.

This chain joins TRBV10-1 and TRBJ2-7; TRBD1 matches at 8 bases. The CDR3 is 15 amino acids. After removal of 5 bases from V and 7 bases from J, the junction contained 13 bases not matched to a gene. CDR1 and CDR2 (germline): WNHNN, SYGVQD (reference sequence). CDR3 residues: CASSPNRDRMGEQYF. For the CDR3, the DNA is TGCGCCAGCAGTCCTAATCGGGACAGGATGGGTGAGCAGTACTTC.

The chain couples TRBV5-4 to TRBJ2-7, with 8 bases identical to TRBD1. Germline V CDR1 and CDR2: SGHNT, YYREEE (reference sequence). V shed 0 bases and J 4 bases; nucleotides not matched to a gene: 3. The CDR3 loop spans 14 amino acids. The DNA for the CDR3 is TGTGCCAGCAGCTTGGACAGGGGGTTATACGAGCAGTACTTC. Its translation: CASSLDRGLYEQYF.